This T cell receptor (beta chain) is drawn from a study of cytomegalovirus exposure and HLA in healthy donors. Concerning this clone itself: The antigen is undetermined.

The PCR employed 60 Vbeta primers together with 13 Jbeta primers. Sequencing was performed with immunoSEQ multiplex PCR; in TCRdb, only in-frame clones are kept and a portion is missing. Of around 99,000 clones in the sample, under 85% were seen once. Study-level findings and limits: Presence/absence results assume similar sequencing depth per donor, which may not hold.

The CDR3 totals 13 residues. V gave up 6 bases and J gave up 3 bases, with 12 bases separating them. Germline CDR1 and CDR2: MNHEY and SMNVEV (reference sequence). Sequencing was done on a sample of PBMCs. The gene calls are TRBV27 and TRBJ2-7, with D hard to call. This TCR was recovered from a woman aged 50 to 65 in good health and CMV-seropositive. The CDR3 loop reads CASRNSIRYEQYF. The CDR3 bases are TGTGCCAGCAGGAACAGCATCCGCTACGAGCAGTACTTC.